The 29 T cell receptor beta chains reported below all come from one sample, sequenced in a study of cytomegalovirus exposure and HLA in healthy donors. Sequenced by immunoSEQ multiplex PCR; TCRdb stores in-frame clones only, minus some. The table lists 90,000 to 100,000 clones, roughly nine tenths of them singletons. The sequenced sample was PBMCs. The source is a man aged 18 to 29 in good health and CMV-seropositive.

Only one count was recorded for this clone. The chain is built from TRBV7-9 and TRBJ2-3, with 10 bases that match TRBD2. J gave up 0 bases and V 5 bases, and 14 bases lay outside the gene matches. Germline lookup yields CDR1 SEHNR and CDR2 FQNEAQ (reference sequence). The CDR3 consists of 19 residues. CDR3 nucleotide sequence: TGTGCCAGCAGCCGTTTAGGGCTAGCGGGAGAACGGAGCACAGATACGCAGTATTTT. Amino acid sequence: CASSRLGLAGERSTDTQYF.

This rearrangement joins TRBV4-2 to TRBJ2-3; D perhaps matches TRBD1 (6 bases). The length of the CDR3 is 18 residues. CDR1 is LGHNA, CDR2 YNFKEQ, per germline. Deletions cut 0 bases from V and 1 base from J, with 17 bases between. CDR3 amino acids: CASSQDLGATFGTDTQYF. In DNA, the CDR3 is TGTGCCAGCAGCCAAGATTTGGGGGCCACTTTTGGCACAGATACGCAGTATTTT.

V usage is TRBV11-2 and J usage is TRBJ2-5; possible D gene TRBD2, 5 bases. The CDR3 is 15 amino acids. The V and J ends lost 1 base and 5 bases respectively, with 14 bases between them. In germline, CDR1 is SGHAT, CDR2 FQNNGV. The CDR3 protein is CASSLVGNLGETQYF. For the CDR3, the DNA is TGTGCCAGCAGCTTAGTCGGGAACCTGGGGGAGACCCAGTACTTC.

The V and J genes are TRBV6-5 and TRBJ1-1, with 7 bases aligning to TRBD1. The CDR3 contains 15 residues. Germline assignment: CDR1 MNHEY and CDR2 SVGAGI. Trimming took 0 bases from V and 3 from J; bases not matched to a gene: 4. For the CDR3, the DNA is TGTGCCAGCAGTTACTCGCTCAGGGGGGACACTGAAGCTTTCTTT. Its protein product is CASSYSLRGDTEAFF.

The chain joins TRBV5-4 to TRBJ2-1; 9 bases are shared with TRBD2. Per germline, CDR1 SGHNT and CDR2 YYREEE (reference sequence). The CDR3 contains 14 residues. Trimming took 2 bases from V and 6 from J; bases not matched to a gene: 3. CDR3 residues: CASSLLAGSNEQFF. The CDR3 DNA sequence: TGTGCCAGCAGCTTACTAGCGGGTTCCAATGAGCAGTTCTTC.

This clone was counted at least ten times. The chain carries TRBV19 and TRBJ2-7; 9 nucleotides line up with TRBD1. The J segment lost 2 bases and the V segment lost 4 bases, leaving 3 bases of the junction unmatched. The CDR3 covers 14 residues. CDR1 and CDR2 (germline): LNHDA, SQIVND (reference sequence). The CDR3 region has the DNA TGTGCCAGTAGTAAGGGACAGGGCCCCTACGAGCAGTACTTC. The encoded protein is CASSKGQGPYEQYF.

V gene TRBV11-2 combines with J gene TRBJ2-5; the match to TRBD1 covers 8 bases. The ends lost 1 base at V and 4 bases at J; junction bases unmatched: 8. Per the germline V gene, CDR1 is SGHAT and CDR2 is FQNNGV. The CDR3 sequence is 16 residues long. CDR3 sequence reads: CASSLGDRGWGETQYF. The CDR3 DNA reads TGTGCCAGCAGCTTAGGAGACAGGGGATGGGGAGAGACCCAGTACTTC. Full variable domain (outside the CDR3, taken from reference TRBV11-2 and TRBJ2-5): EAGVAQSPRYKIIEKRQSVAFWCNPISGHATLYWYQQILGQGPKLLIQFQNNGVVDDSQLPKDRFSAERLKGVDSTLKIQPAKLEDSAVYLCASSLGDRGWGETQYFGPGTRLLVL.

The V and J genes are TRBV5-1 and TRBJ2-3; TRBD2 agrees at 12 bases. Germline V gene lookup returns CDR1 SGHRS and CDR2 YFSETQ. This CDR3 comprises 16 residues. V trimming: 2 bases; J trimming: 2 bases; junction bases outside the gene matches: 3. DNA for the CDR3: TGCGCCAGCAGCTTACCTAGCGGGAGGGCCACAGATACGCAGTATTTT. Encoded protein: CASSLPSGRATDTQYF.

This chain links TRBV9 with TRBJ1-5; D is possibly TRBD1 (6 bases). Germline loops: CDR1 SGDLS, CDR2 YYNGEE. V lost 5 bases, J lost 2 bases, and 11 bases lay in between. The CDR3 sequence is 14 residues long. CDR3 region: CASSTGLGNQPQHF. CDR3 DNA sequence: TGTGCCAGCAGTACAGGGTTGGGCAATCAGCCCCAGCATTTT.

The chain couples TRBV4-1 to TRBJ2-1, with 11 positions matching TRBD2. The CDR3 sequence is 19 residues long. V shed 3 bases, J shed 6 bases, and the junction held 16 bases outside the gene matches. Germline V CDR1 and CDR2: MGHRA, YSYEKL. CDR3 in amino acids: CASSHDRGLAGGHLNEQFF. The CDR3 coding sequence is TGCGCCAGCAGCCATGATAGAGGCCTAGCGGGAGGACATCTCAATGAGCAGTTCTTC.

This clone was found a few times. This rearrangement joins TRBV27 to TRBJ2-7; D unclear. Germline assignment: CDR1 MNHEY and CDR2 SMNVEV (reference sequence). The CDR3 is 14 amino acids. Trimming took off 5 bases at V and 3 bases at J, with 14 bases between the two ends. The CDR3, as DNA: TGTGCCAGCAGTCCAGGCCTAAGGTACTACGAGCAGTACTTC. It is translated as CASSPGLRYYEQYF.

The gene calls are TRBV5-1 and TRBJ1-1; TRBD1 aligns across 7 bases. The CDR3 covers 15 residues. V lost 2 bases and J lost 3; bases outside the gene matches: 7. Germline CDR1 reads SGHRS; CDR2 reads YFSETQ. CDR3 protein: CASSLKETGHTEAFF. CDR3 nucleotide sequence: TGCGCCAGCAGCTTAAAAGAGACAGGGCACACTGAAGCTTTCTTT. The full variable domain, with the rest looked up from reference TRBV5-1 and TRBJ1-1, is KAGVTQTPRYLIKTRGQQVTLSCSPISGHRSVSWYQQTPGQGLQFLFEYFSETQRNKGNFPGRFSGRQFSNSRSEMNVSTLELGDSALYLCASSLKETGHTEAFFGQGTRLTVV.

The chain couples TRBV4-3 to TRBJ1-1; D is unclear. The CDR3 consists of 16 residues. V lost 0 bases and J lost 2, with 13 bases in between. Germline loops: CDR1 LGHNA, CDR2 YSLEER. Here the CDR3 DNA reads TGCGCCAGCAGCCAAGACCCAGACAAACCTAACACTGAAGCTTTCTTT. It yields the protein CASSQDPDKPNTEAFF.

The CDR3 reads CASSEDSTNTGELFF. The CDR3 DNA reads TGTGCCAGCAGCGAAGACAGTACGAACACCGGGGAGCTGTTTTTT. The J gene is TRBJ2-2, the V gene TRBV7-9, with D perhaps TRBD1 (5 bases). Trimming left V 5 bases short and J 0 bases short, with 10 bases between. Germline CDR1 reads SEHNR; CDR2 reads FQNEAQ (reference sequence). This CDR3 is built from 15 residues. The variable domain in full, completed from reference TRBV7-9 and TRBJ2-2, reads DTGVSQNPRHKITKRGQNVTFRCDPISEHNRLYWYRQTLGQGPEFLTYFQNEAQLEKSRLLSDRFSAERPKGSFSTLEIQRTEQGDSAMYLCASSEDSTNTGELFFGEGSRLTVL.

The gene calls are TRBV5-1 and TRBJ1-5; tentatively, D is TRBD1 (5 bases). The V gene's germline CDR1 is SGHRS and CDR2 YFSETQ. The CDR3 is made up of 15 amino acids. Deletions cut 4 bases from V and 2 bases from J, with 13 bases between. CDR3 protein: CASSTGGGGNQPQHF. The CDR3, as DNA: TGCGCCAGCAGCACCGGGGGGGGTGGCAATCAGCCCCAGCATTTT.

The chain has TRBV6-1 and TRBJ2-7; 9 bases line up with TRBD2. Germline CDR1 and CDR2: MNHNS and SASEGT. Losses at the gene ends were 8 bases for V and 5 bases for J; bases not matched to a gene: 4. This CDR3 comprises 12 residues. The CDR3 loop reads CASGGLADEQYF. Here the CDR3 DNA reads TGTGCCAGCGGGGGACTAGCTGACGAGCAGTACTTC.

This chain connects TRBV11-3 to TRBJ2-5; 13 bases agree with TRBD2. The germline gives CDR1 SGHNT, CDR2 YENEEA. The CDR3 has 17 residues. The trim removed 5 bases at V and 4 bases at J, leaving 10 bases unmatched. The CDR3 nucleotides read TGTGCCAGCAGCACTCGGACTAGCGGGAGAAAAAGAGAGACCCAGTACTTC. Protein sequence: CASSTRTSGRKRETQYF. Combining the CDR3 with reference TRBV11-3 and TRBJ2-5 gives the whole variable domain EAGVVQSPRYKIIEKKQPVAFWCNPISGHNTLYWYLQNLGQGPELLIRYENEEAVDDSQLPKDRFSAERLKGVDSTLKIQPAELGDSAVYLCASSTRTSGRKRETQYFGPGTRLLVL.

This clone was counted many times. The chain employs TRBV18 and TRBJ2-7; no clear D. The V end was cut by 4 bases, the J end by 9 bases, with 19 bases between. Looked up from germline, CDR1 is KGHSH and CDR2 is LQKENI. The CDR3 has 14 amino acids. CDR3 residues: CASSQDPLERRQYF. The DNA of the CDR3 is TGTGCCAGCTCACAAGACCCCCTTGAGAGGAGGCAGTACTTC.

V usage is TRBV5-8 and J usage is TRBJ1-4; a weak D match, TRBD1 (5 bases). The CDR3 has 13 residues. Germline assignment: CDR1 SGHTS and CDR2 YDEGEE. V was trimmed by 4 bases and J by 10 bases, leaving 14 bases between them. The CDR3 loop reads CASSPVRGGKLFF. Written as DNA, the CDR3 is TGTGCCAGCAGCCCGGTAAGGGGTGGAAAACTGTTTTTT.

The chain has TRBV2 and TRBJ2-7; a possible D gene is TRBD1 (6 bases). CDR3 length equals 13 residues. V was pared by 7 bases and J by 7 bases, with 17 bases between. The germline gives CDR1 SNHLY, CDR2 FYNNEI. In DNA, the CDR3 is TGTGCCAGCATGGGGTCTCAGAGGGGGGAGCAGTACTTC. Translation gives CASMGSQRGEQYF.

This clone was counted a single time. The rearrangement joins TRBV27 to TRBJ2-7; 10 positions agree with TRBD1. Unmatched junction bases numbered 22, after V lost 5 bases and J lost 3 bases. The germline V gene encodes CDR1 MNHEY and CDR2 SMNVEV (reference sequence). CDR3 length equals 20 residues. The CDR3 sequence: CASSPLAPGTGVSPIYEQYF. CDR3 nucleotides: TGTGCCAGCAGTCCCCTCGCCCCGGGGACAGGGGTAAGCCCCATCTACGAGCAGTACTTC.

This clone appeared once. The V call is TRBV29-1, the J call TRBJ1-3; TRBD1 matches 7 bases. V trimming: 7 bases; J trimming: 0 bases; junction bases outside the gene matches: 3. The germline gives CDR1 SQVTM, CDR2 ANQGSEA. This CDR3 has 13 amino acids. The CDR3 here is CSAGQSSGNTIYF. The CDR3 DNA reads as TGCAGCGCGGGACAGTCCTCTGGAAACACCATATATTTT. Supplemented by reference TRBV29-1 and TRBJ1-3, the full variable domain reads SAVISQKPSRDICQRGTSLTIQCQVDSQVTMMFWYRQQPGQSLTLIATANQGSEATYESGFVIDKFPISRPNLTFSTLTVSNMSPEDSSIYLCSAGQSSGNTIYFGEGSWLTVV.

V is TRBV2 and J is TRBJ2-5, with D possibly matching TRBD2 (6 bases). The CDR3 is 15 amino acids. Germline V gives CDR1 SNHLY, CDR2 FYNNEI. V shed 5 bases and J shed 4 bases, with 17 bases lying between them. DNA of the CDR3: TGTGCCAGCAGTTACTCGGGAGTGGAGATAGAGACCCAGTACTTC. Its protein is CASSYSGVEIETQYF. Together with reference TRBV2 and TRBJ2-5, the CDR3 gives the full variable domain: EPEVTQTPSHQVTQMGQEVILRCVPISNHLYFYWYRQILGQKVEFLVSFYNNEISEKSEIFDDQFSVERPDGSNFTLKIRSTKLEDSAMYFCASSYSGVEIETQYFGPGTRLLVL.

Concerning this clone: This sample includes further DNA sequences coding for the same CDR3. V usage is TRBV5-1 and J usage is TRBJ1-1; perhaps TRBD1 as D (5 bases). From germline, CDR1 is SGHRS and CDR2 YFSETQ. This CDR3 has 14 residues. Trimming pared 0 bases from V and 4 bases from J, leaving 10 bases between. The CDR3 bases are TGCGCCAGCAGCTTGGCGCAGGGAGGCACTGAAGCTTTCTTT. Encoded protein: CASSLAQGGTEAFF.

The J gene is TRBJ1-4, the V gene TRBV6-5, with 9 bases fitting TRBD1. Trimming at V came to 5 bases and at J to 5 bases, leaving 3 bases not matched to a gene. CDR3 size: 14 residues. Germline assignment: CDR1 MNHEY and CDR2 SVGAGI. The CDR3, as DNA: TGTGCCAGCAGTCGGGGACAGGGCAATGAAAAACTGTTTTTT. It translates to CASSRGQGNEKLFF.

This chain links TRBV4-3 with TRBJ2-1, with 8 bases identical to TRBD1. CDR1 and CDR2 (germline): LGHNA, YSLEER. This CDR3 has 16 amino acids. V trimming: 3 bases; J trimming: 8 bases; junction bases outside the gene matches: 12. CDR3: CASSQVAGGNGDEQFF. The CDR3 nucleotides read TGCGCCAGCAGCCAGGTAGCAGGGGGCAATGGCGATGAGCAGTTCTTC.

The J gene is TRBJ1-2, the V gene TRBV7-9; no clear D. The germline V and J ends were trimmed by 1 base and 8 bases, with 11 bases remaining between them. CDR3 length: 13 residues. CDR1 and CDR2 (germline): SEHNR, FQNEAQ (reference sequence). For the CDR3, the DNA is TGTGCCAGCAGCTTAGGGAGGGATGGCGGCTACACCTTC. Translating it yields CASSLGRDGGYTF.

A note on this clone: Its ends do not fully match the called genes, so a read error is possible. V is TRBV19 and J is TRBJ1-1, with D possibly TRBD1 on 6 matching bases. The CDR3 length is 16 residues. Germline CDR1 reads LNHDA; CDR2 reads SQIVND (reference sequence). For the CDR3, the DNA is TGTGCCAGTAGTGTAGATTGGGGCAGGGGAAGCACTGAAGCTTTCTTT. This sequence encodes CASSVDWGRGSTEAFF. Full variable domain (remainder filled in from reference TRBV19 and TRBJ1-1): DGGITQSPKYLFRKEGQNVTLSCEQNLNHDAMYWYRQDPGQGLRLIYYSQIVNDFQKGDIAEGYSVSREKKESFPLTVTSAQKNPTAFYLCASSVDWGRGSTEAFFGQGTRLTVV.

Of note for this clone: One junction end disagrees with the germline gene, perhaps due to a read error. V and J are TRBV27 and TRBJ2-1; 8 nucleotides agree with TRBD2. CDR1 and CDR2 from the germline V gene are MNHEY and SMNVEV (reference sequence). This CDR3 contains 13 residues. The CDR3 nucleotides are TGTGCCAGCAGATTTCTCCCTAGCGGGCGATCAGTCTTC. Amino acid sequence: CASRFLPSGRSVF.